Listed below are T cell receptor beta chains from one sample, sequenced in a study of blood T cell repertoires in COVID-19. Produced via immunoSEQ multiplex PCR; TCRdb's table is partial and in-frame only. Of about 150,000 clones listed, approximately 90% are singletons. The sequenced sample consisted of PBMCs or T cells enriched from blood (not recorded which). The receptor set was obtained from a man aged 45 to 65 who had recovered from COVID-19. The CDR3 runs from the conserved cysteine through the conserved F or W. A D gene is named only where the DNA matches it firmly. Size is omitted from some rows. Given values are once, few, many or a class for expanded clones.

v_gene	len	d_gene	j_gene	abundance	CDR3aa	CDR3nt
TRBV9	15	.	TRBJ2-6	few	CASSVVSSGANVLTF	TGTGCCAGCAGCGTAGTGTCTTCTGGGGCCAACGTCCTGACTTTC
TRBV3-1/TRBV3-2	16	TRBD2	TRBJ2-3	.	CASSRRTSGSTDTQYF	TGTGCCAGCAGCCGAAGGACTAGCGGAAGCACAGATACGCAGTATTTT
TRBV7-8	16	.	TRBJ1-4	.	CASSLGQDSQDEKLFF	TGTGCCAGCAGCTTAGGTCAGGACAGTCAGGATGAAAAACTGTTTTTT
TRBV6-5	16	.	TRBJ1-3	.	CASSYSGHSSGNTIYF	TGTGCCAGCAGTTACTCGGGCCATAGCTCTGGAAACACCATATATTTT
TRBV7-2	14	TRBD2	TRBJ2-5	.	CASSLGGTRETQYF	TGTGCCAGCAGCTTAGGAGGGACTAGAGAGACCCAGTACTTC
TRBV5-1	14	.	TRBJ1-5	.	CASSFSGGAQPQHF	TGCGCCAGCAGCTTCTCCGGGGGAGCTCAGCCCCAGCATTTT
TRBV2	17	TRBD2	TRBJ2-1	.	CASSRTSGSVSYNEQFF	TGTGCCAGCAGTAGGACTAGCGGGAGTGTGTCTTACAATGAGCAGTTCTTC
TRBV5-6	15	.	TRBJ1-4	once	CASSLAGEANEKLFF	TGTGCCAGCAGCTTGGCGGGGGAAGCTAATGAAAAACTGTTTTTT
TRBV3-1/TRBV3-2	16	.	TRBJ2-3	.	CASSQIGRGASDTQYF	TGTGCCAGCAGCCAAATTGGGAGGGGGGCCTCGGATACGCAGTATTTT
TRBV5-4	15	.	TRBJ2-5	.	CASSLARSGRETQYF	TGTGCCAGCAGCCTCGCCCGATCCGGTCGAGAGACCCAGTACTTC
TRBV9	14	.	TRBJ1-2	.	CASSVDLANYGYTF	TGTGCCAGCAGCGTAGACTTAGCTAACTATGGCTACACCTTC
TRBV11-2	14	.	TRBJ2-2	.	CASSSEPNTGELFF	TGTGCCAGCAGCTCGGAGCCTAACACCGGGGAGCTGTTTTTT
TRBV5-1	14	.	TRBJ1-5	.	CASSLVAGDQPQHF	TGCGCCAGCAGCTTGGTAGCCGGGGATCAGCCCCAGCATTTT
TRBV27	12	.	TRBJ1-1	.	CASSLPGIEAFF	TGTGCCAGCAGTTTACCGGGTATTGAAGCTTTCTTT
TRBV19	16	TRBD1	TRBJ2-7	.	CASSTIIRGHPYEQYF	TGTGCCAGTAGTACGATCATTAGGGGGCACCCCTACGAGCAGTACTTC
TRBV28	14	.	TRBJ1-3	few	CASSLVGSGDTIYF	TGTGCCAGCAGTTTAGTGGGTTCCGGGGACACCATATATTTT